This T cell receptor (beta chain) was sequenced during a study of blood T cells in healthy people across ages. CDR3 length equals 15 residues. Germline values: CDR1 LGHNT, CDR2 FRNRAP. Each donor was a healthy Caucasian individual from Russia, aged about 6 to 95. As regards this clonotype: The germline gene is not matched at one end of the junction; a read error may be the cause.

With a J-beta primer mix and a sample-barcoded 5' primer, a second PCR ran 7 to 11 cycles. TCRdb re-called the 5' RACE reads with MiXCR, one entry per CDR3 protein. In the table there are about 1,400,000 distinct CDR3 sequences, 35% to 45% of which are singletons. The sequenced material came from blood. The V and J genes are TRBV12-5 and TRBJ2-5; TRBD2 matches at 14 bases. The source is a woman under 30 in good health. CDR3 protein: CASALRLAGGDEQYF. CDR3 nucleotide sequence: TGTGCTAGTGCTTTGAGACTAGCGGGAGGGGATGAGCAGTACTTC.